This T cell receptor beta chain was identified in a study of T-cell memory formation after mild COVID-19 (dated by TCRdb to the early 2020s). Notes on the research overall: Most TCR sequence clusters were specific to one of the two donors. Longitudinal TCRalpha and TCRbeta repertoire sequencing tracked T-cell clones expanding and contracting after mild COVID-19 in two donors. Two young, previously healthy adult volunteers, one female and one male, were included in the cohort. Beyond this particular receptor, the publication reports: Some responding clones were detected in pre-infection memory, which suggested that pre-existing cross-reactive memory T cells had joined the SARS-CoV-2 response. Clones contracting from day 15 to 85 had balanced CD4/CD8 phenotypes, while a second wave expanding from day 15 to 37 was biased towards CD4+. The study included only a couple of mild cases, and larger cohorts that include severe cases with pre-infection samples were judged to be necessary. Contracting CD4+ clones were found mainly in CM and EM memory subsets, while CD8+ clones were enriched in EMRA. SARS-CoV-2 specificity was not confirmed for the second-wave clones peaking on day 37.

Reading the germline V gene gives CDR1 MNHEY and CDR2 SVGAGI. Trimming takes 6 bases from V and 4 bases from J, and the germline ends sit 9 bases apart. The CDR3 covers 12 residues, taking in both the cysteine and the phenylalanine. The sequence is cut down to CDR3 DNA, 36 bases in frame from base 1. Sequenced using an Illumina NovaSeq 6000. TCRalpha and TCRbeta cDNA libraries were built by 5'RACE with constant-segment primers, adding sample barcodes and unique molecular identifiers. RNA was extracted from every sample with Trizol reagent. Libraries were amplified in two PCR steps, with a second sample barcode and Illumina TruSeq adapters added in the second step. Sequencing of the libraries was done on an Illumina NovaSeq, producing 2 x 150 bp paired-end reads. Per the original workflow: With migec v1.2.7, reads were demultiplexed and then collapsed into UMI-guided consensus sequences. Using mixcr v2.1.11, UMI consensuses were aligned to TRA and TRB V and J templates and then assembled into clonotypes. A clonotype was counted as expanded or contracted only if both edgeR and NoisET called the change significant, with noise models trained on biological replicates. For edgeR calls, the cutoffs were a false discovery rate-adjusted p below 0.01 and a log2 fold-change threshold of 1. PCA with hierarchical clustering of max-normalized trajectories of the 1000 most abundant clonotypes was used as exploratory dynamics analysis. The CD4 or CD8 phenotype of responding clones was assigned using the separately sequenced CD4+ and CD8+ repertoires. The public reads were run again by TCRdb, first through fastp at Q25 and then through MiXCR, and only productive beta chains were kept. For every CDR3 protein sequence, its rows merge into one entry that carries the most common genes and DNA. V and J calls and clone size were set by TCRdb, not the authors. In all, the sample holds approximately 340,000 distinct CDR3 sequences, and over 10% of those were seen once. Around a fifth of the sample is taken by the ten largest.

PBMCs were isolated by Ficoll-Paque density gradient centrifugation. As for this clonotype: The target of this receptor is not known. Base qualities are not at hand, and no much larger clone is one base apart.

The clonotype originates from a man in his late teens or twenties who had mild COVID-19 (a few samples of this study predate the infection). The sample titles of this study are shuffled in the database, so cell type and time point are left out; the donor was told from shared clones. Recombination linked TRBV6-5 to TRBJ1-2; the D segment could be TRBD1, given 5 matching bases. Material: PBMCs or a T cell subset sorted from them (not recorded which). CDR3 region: CASRSDSYGYTF. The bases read TGTGCCAGCAGGTCTGACAGCTATGGCTACACCTTC.